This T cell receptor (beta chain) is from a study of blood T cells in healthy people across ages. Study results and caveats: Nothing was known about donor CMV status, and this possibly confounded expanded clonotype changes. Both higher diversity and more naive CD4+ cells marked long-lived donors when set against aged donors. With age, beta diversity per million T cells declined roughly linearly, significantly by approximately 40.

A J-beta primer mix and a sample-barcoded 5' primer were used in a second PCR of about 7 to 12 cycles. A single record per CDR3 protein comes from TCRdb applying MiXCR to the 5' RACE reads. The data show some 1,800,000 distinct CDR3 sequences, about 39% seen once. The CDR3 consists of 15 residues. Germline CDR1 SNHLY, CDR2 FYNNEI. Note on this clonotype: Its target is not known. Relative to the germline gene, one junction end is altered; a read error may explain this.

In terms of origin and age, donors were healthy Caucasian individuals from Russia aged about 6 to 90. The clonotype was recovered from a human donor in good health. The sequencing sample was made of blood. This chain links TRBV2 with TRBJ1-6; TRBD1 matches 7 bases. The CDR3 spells CASSDAGTENSPLHF. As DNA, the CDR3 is TGCGCCAGCAGTGATGCCGGGACAGAGAACTCACCCCTCCACTTT. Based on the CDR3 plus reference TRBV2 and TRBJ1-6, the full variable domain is EPEVTQTPSHQVTQMGQEVILRCVPISNHLYFYWYRQILGQKVEFLVSFYNNEISEKSEIFDDQFSVERPDGSNFTLKIRSTKLEDSAMYFCASSDAGTENSPLHFGNGTRLTVT.